The clone carrying this TCR beta chain was detected many times. Its antigen is unidentified. The sample is drawn from a study of spatial heterogeneity in lung cancer. The overall study: Within raw reads, each unique TCR and UMI combination appeared on average more than ten times.

V was trimmed by 0 bases and J by 1 base, leaving 8 bases between them. The CDR3 has 15 residues. Germline CDR1 reads SGHKS; CDR2 reads YYEKEE (reference sequence). The time point was: sample taken at primary tumor resection. The study sequenced unsorted whole RNA from tumor, nontumor lung or frozen PBMC. TCR cDNA molecules each carried a unique molecular identifier. Each CDR3 protein is one row after TCRdb ran MiXCR on the 5' RACE reads. The sample contains just under 95,000 distinct CDR3 sequences, 10% to 15% of which appear only once. Study conclusions and caveats: Circulating ubiquitous expanded tumor TCRs were observed more frequently at resection than at follow-up.

This TCR was recovered from a male donor with early-stage non-small cell lung cancer. This sample comprised PBMCs, obtained at surgery. The rearrangement joins TRBV5-5 to TRBJ2-1; perhaps D is TRBD1 or TRBD2 (5 bases each). This CDR3 is CASSLDWGSYNEQFF. DNA of the CDR3: TGTGCCAGCAGCTTGGACTGGGGGTCCTACAATGAGCAGTTCTTC.